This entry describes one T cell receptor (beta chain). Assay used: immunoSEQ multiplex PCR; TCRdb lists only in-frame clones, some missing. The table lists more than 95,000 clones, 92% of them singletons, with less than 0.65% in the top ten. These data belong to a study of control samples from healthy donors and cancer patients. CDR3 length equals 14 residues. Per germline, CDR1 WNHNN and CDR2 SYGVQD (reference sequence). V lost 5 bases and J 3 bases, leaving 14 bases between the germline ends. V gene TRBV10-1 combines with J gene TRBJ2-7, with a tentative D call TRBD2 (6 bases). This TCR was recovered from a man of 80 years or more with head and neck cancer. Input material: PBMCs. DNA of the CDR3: TGCGCCAGCAGTCGCGGGACCCACGGCTACGAGCAGTACTTC. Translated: CASSRGTHGYEQYF.